Shown below are 32 T cell receptor beta chains from a single sample sequenced in a study of blood T cell repertoires in COVID-19. Sequencing used immunoSEQ multiplex PCR; TCRdb keeps in-frame clones, though not all of them. The sample shows fewer than 80,000 clones, roughly 87% of them seen only once. What was sequenced was peripheral blood. The receptors originated from a woman aged 45-65 years with active COVID-19.

The chain combines TRBV18 with TRBJ1-1; 8 bases line up with TRBD1. V gave up 5 bases and J gave up 1 base; unmatched junction bases: 3. The CDR3 runs to 14 residues. Germline V gene lookup returns CDR1 KGHSH and CDR2 LQKENI. The DNA for the CDR3 is TGTGCCAGCTCAAACGGACAGGGGAACACTGAAGCTTTCTTT. Amino acids: CASSNGQGNTEAFF.

This chain joins TRBV19 and TRBJ1-1; D is ambiguous. The germline V gene has CDR1 LNHDA and CDR2 SQIVND (reference sequence). This CDR3 has 10 amino acids. V was shortened by 11 bases and J by 1 base, with 5 bases between the two germline ends. The CDR3 protein is CAPRNTEAFF. The CDR3 DNA reads TGTGCCCCCCGGAACACTGAAGCTTTCTTT.

The rearrangement links TRBV30 to TRBJ1-1, with D perhaps TRBD1 (5 bases). V was clipped by 4 bases and J by 4 bases, with 13 bases between them. This CDR3 has 13 amino acids. The germline V gene encodes CDR1 GTSNPN and CDR2 SVGIG (reference sequence). CDR3 DNA sequence: TGTGCCTGGATCGGGGAGGGGTTCACTGAAGCTTTCTTT. As protein: CAWIGEGFTEAFF.

This clone has only a few counts. This chain joins TRBV7-9 and TRBJ2-7; TRBD1 matches at 8 bases. This CDR3 is 15 amino acids long. With 5 bases clipped from V and 0 bases from J, the junction kept 6 bases outside the gene matches. Per germline, CDR1 SEHNR and CDR2 FQNEAQ (reference sequence). CDR3 in DNA: TGTGCCAGCAGCCCGGGACAGGAGTCCTCCTACGAGCAGTACTTC. Encoded protein: CASSPGQESSYEQYF.

This clone was recorded only once. The V and J genes are TRBV5-5 and TRBJ2-1; 9 bases fit TRBD2. The trim removed 1 base at V and 7 bases at J, leaving 3 bases unmatched. The germline gives CDR1 SGHKS, CDR2 YYEKEE (reference sequence). The CDR3 sequence is 14 residues long. The CDR3 protein is CASSLMTSGNEQFF. The DNA of the CDR3 is TGTGCCAGCAGCTTGATGACTAGCGGAAATGAGCAGTTCTTC. Full variable domain (remainder filled in from reference TRBV5-5 and TRBJ2-1): DAGVTQSPTHLIKTRGQQVTLRCSPISGHKSVSWYQQVLGQGPQFIFQYYEKEERGRGNFPDRFSARQFPNYSSELNVNALLLGDSALYLCASSLMTSGNEQFFGPGTRLTVL.

The rearrangement links TRBV9 to TRBJ2-7; D is possibly TRBD2 (6 bases). Trimming stripped 0 bases from V and 4 bases from J, with 14 bases between. Germline-derived CDR1 and CDR2 are SGDLS and YYNGEE. This CDR3 has 15 amino acids. The CDR3 spells CASSVEASGWYEQYF. The CDR3 DNA follows: TGTGCCAGCAGCGTAGAAGCCAGCGGGTGGTACGAGCAGTACTTC. Full variable domain (outside the CDR3, taken from reference TRBV9 and TRBJ2-7): DSGVTQTPKHLITATGQRVTLRCSPRSGDLSVYWYQQSLDQGLQFLIQYYNGEERAKGNILERFSAQQFPDLHSELNLSSLELGDSALYFCASSVEASGWYEQYFGPGTRLTVT.

This chain joins TRBV18 and TRBJ1-1; 12 nucleotides line up with TRBD1. Trimming took 3 bases from V and 4 from J; bases not matched to a gene: 3. Germline assignment: CDR1 KGHSH and CDR2 LQKENI. This CDR3 is built from 15 residues. CDR3 nucleotides: TGTGCCAGCTCACCGGGACAGGGGGCGGCCACTGAAGCTTTCTTT. It encodes CASSPGQGAATEAFF.

V and J are TRBV5-1 and TRBJ1-1; a weak D match, TRBD1 (5 bases). The CDR3 spans 15 residues. The germline V gene encodes CDR1 SGHRS and CDR2 YFSETQ. Trimming took off 4 bases at V and 1 base at J, with 14 bases between the two ends. CDR3 amino acids: CASSPGVGENTEAFF. The CDR3 DNA is TGCGCCAGCAGCCCAGGTGTAGGGGAGAACACTGAAGCTTTCTTT.

The chain carries TRBV3-1 (or the pseudogene TRBV3-2) and TRBJ2-7; possible D gene TRBD2, 6 bases. The CDR3 consists of 15 residues. The V end was cut by 5 bases, the J end by 0 bases, with 14 bases between. In germline, CDR1 is LGHDT, CDR2 YNNKEL (reference sequence). The CDR3 loop is CASSGTLYPSYEQYF. The CDR3 coding sequence is TGTGCCAGCAGCGGGACTCTTTACCCCTCCTACGAGCAGTACTTC.

In its sample, this clone was seen once. This chain joins TRBV4-2 and TRBJ2-1, with D perhaps TRBD2 (6 bases). This CDR3 region has 16 residues. Trimming removed 4 bases at V and 8 bases at J, with 21 bases between. Germline CDR1 is LGHNA and CDR2 is YNFKEQ. As DNA, the CDR3 is TGTGCCAGCAGCCTCATCGGAGGGAGTTCCCCCCATGAGCAGTTCTTC. Encoded protein: CASSLIGGSSPHEQFF.

The CDR3 reads CASTTGGAGEKLFF. For the CDR3, the DNA is TGCGCCAGCACAACCGGGGGGGCAGGTGAAAAACTGTTTTTT. The rearrangement links TRBV5-1 to TRBJ1-4; D might be TRBD1 (6 bases). Trimming stripped 6 bases from V and 7 bases from J, with 16 bases between. The CDR3 sequence is 14 residues long. Germline loops: CDR1 SGHRS, CDR2 YFSETQ.

V and J are TRBV19 and TRBJ2-7, with D hard to call. Germline lookup yields CDR1 LNHDA and CDR2 SQIVND (reference sequence). There are 13 residues in the CDR3. With 6 bases removed from V and 1 base from J, the gap between germline ends came to 10 bases. CDR3 in DNA: TGTGCCAGTAGCCCGGTGAGTTCCTACGAGCAGTACTTC. Translated, it gives CASSPVSSYEQYF.

The chain carries TRBV11-2 and TRBJ1-1; D remains unclear. The CDR3 consists of 14 residues. The germline CDR1 and CDR2 sequences are SGHAT and FQNNGV. The V end lost 7 bases, the J end lost 5 bases, and 17 bases lay between the germline ends. CDR3 bases: TGTGCCAGCACCTCCGGCGGCAGTTTAACTGAAGCTTTCTTT. Encoded protein: CASTSGGSLTEAFF.

This rearrangement joins TRBV10-3 to TRBJ2-7; D ambiguous. Germline CDR1 ENHRY, CDR2 SYGVKD. The CDR3 has 14 residues. V was shortened by 3 bases and J by 5 bases, with 14 bases between the two germline ends. The CDR3 region has the DNA TGTGCCATCAGTGACGTAGGAGTTCGAGACGAGCAGTACTTC. Residues: CAISDVGVRDEQYF.

The J gene is TRBJ2-7, the V gene TRBV15; 7 nucleotides match TRBD2. V shed 0 bases, J shed 4 bases, and the junction held 3 bases outside the gene matches. There are 14 residues in the CDR3. CDR1 and CDR2 from the germline V gene are LNHNV and YYDKDF (reference sequence). As DNA, the CDR3 is TGTGCCACCAGCAGAGACCGGGGAGGGTACGAGCAGTACTTC. Protein sequence: CATSRDRGGYEQYF.

Written as DNA, the CDR3 is TGCGCCAGCAGCGTGACTAGCGGCGGTGGGGATACCCAGTACTTC. Translated, it gives CASSVTSGGGDTQYF. The V and J genes are TRBV5-1 and TRBJ2-5, with TRBD2 matching over 9 bases. V gave up 4 bases and J gave up 8 bases; unmatched junction bases: 12. The germline V gene encodes CDR1 SGHRS and CDR2 YFSETQ. The CDR3 runs to 15 residues.

The chain joins TRBV15 to TRBJ1-5, with D perhaps matching TRBD1 (5 bases). V gave up 9 bases and J gave up 7 bases, with 16 bases separating them. Germline CDR1 reads LNHNV; CDR2 reads YYDKDF (reference sequence). There are 13 residues in the CDR3. The CDR3 DNA sequence: TGTGCCACGGGCCAGGTTTCAGGGCAGCCCCAGCATTTT. Amino acids: CATGQVSGQPQHF.

The chain joins TRBV7-9 to TRBJ1-2; D uncertain. The ends were cut back, 1 base at V and 4 bases at J, with 7 bases in the middle. The CDR3 runs 13 residues. CDR1 SEHNR and CDR2 FQNEAQ come from the germline V gene (reference sequence). DNA for the CDR3: TGTGCCAGCAGCTTAGACGGGATCTATGGCTACACCTTC. Amino acid sequence: CASSLDGIYGYTF.

V usage is TRBV19 and J usage is TRBJ2-7; 8 bases agree with TRBD2. The CDR3 contains 13 residues. After removal of 5 bases from V and 4 bases from J, the junction contained 4 bases not matched to a gene. Germline V gene sequence: CDR1 LNHDA, CDR2 SQIVND (reference sequence). For the CDR3, the DNA is TGTGCCAGTAGTGCGGGACTAGTTTACGAGCAGTACTTC. Translated: CASSAGLVYEQYF. Variable domain in full (rest from reference TRBV19 and TRBJ2-7): DGGITQSPKYLFRKEGQNVTLSCEQNLNHDAMYWYRQDPGQGLRLIYYSQIVNDFQKGDIAEGYSVSREKKESFPLTVTSAQKNPTAFYLCASSAGLVYEQYFGPGTRLTVT.

V usage is TRBV4-1 and J usage is TRBJ2-7; TRBD2 matches 12 bases. Germline trimming cut 0 bases from V and 7 bases from J; bases unmatched to any gene: 7. The CDR3 has 16 amino acids. CDR1 is MGHRA, CDR2 YSYEKL, per germline. The CDR3 protein is CASSQDVLAGGNEQYF. The CDR3 bases are TGCGCCAGCAGCCAAGATGTACTAGCGGGAGGTAATGAGCAGTACTTC.

The gene calls are TRBV12-5 and TRBJ2-1; 8 bases are shared with TRBD1. Germline V gene lookup returns CDR1 LGHNT and CDR2 FRNRAP. The J segment lost 5 bases and the V segment lost 4 bases, leaving 4 bases of the junction unmatched. The CDR3 consists of 14 residues. The CDR3 sequence is CASGSGTGNNEQFF. The CDR3 DNA follows: TGTGCTAGTGGTTCCGGGACAGGTAACAATGAGCAGTTCTTC.

CDR3 sequence reads: CASSQGQGEAFF. CDR3 DNA: TGTGCCAGCAGCCAAGGACAGGGTGAAGCTTTCTTT. The rearrangement links TRBV11-3 to TRBJ1-1; 8 bases map to TRBD1. The CDR3 contains 12 residues. Germline CDR1 SGHNT, CDR2 YENEEA. V lost 5 bases and J lost 7; bases outside the gene matches: 3. Filled out from reference TRBV11-3 and TRBJ1-1, the complete variable domain reads EAGVVQSPRYKIIEKKQPVAFWCNPISGHNTLYWYLQNLGQGPELLIRYENEEAVDDSQLPKDRFSAERLKGVDSTLKIQPAELGDSAVYLCASSQGQGEAFFGQGTRLTVV.

V and J are TRBV9 and TRBJ2-1; D is perhaps TRBD2 (5 bases). Per germline, CDR1 SGDLS and CDR2 YYNGEE. V was trimmed by 0 bases and J by 8 bases, leaving 18 bases between them. This CDR3 is built from 16 residues. The CDR3 protein is CASSVAEAGGKYEQFF. The CDR3 DNA reads TGTGCCAGCAGCGTAGCGGAGGCAGGAGGTAAATATGAGCAGTTCTTC.

This chain uses TRBV12-3 or TRBV12-4 with TRBJ1-2; D possibly corresponds to TRBD1 (5 bases). There are 12 residues in the CDR3. Trimming removed 5 bases from V and 6 bases from J, with 10 bases in between. The CDR3 protein is CASSQGSHGYTF. CDR3 DNA: TGTGCCAGCAGTCAGGGTTCCCATGGCTACACCTTC.

V is TRBV19 and J is TRBJ1-2; tentatively, D is TRBD1 (6 bases). This CDR3 is built from 14 residues. Germline V gene data show CDR1 as LNHDA and CDR2 as SQIVND (reference sequence). Between the trimmed V and J ends, which lost 7 bases and 0 bases, there was a span of 12 bases. CDR3 DNA sequence: TGTGCCAGTATCGCGACAGGATCTAACTATGGCTACACCTTC. Protein: CASIATGSNYGYTF.

The V gene is TRBV15, the J gene TRBJ1-1, with TRBD1 matching over 7 bases. This CDR3 has 14 residues. Germline CDR1 LNHNV, CDR2 YYDKDF (reference sequence). J lost 8 bases, V lost 3 bases, and 9 bases had no gene match. The CDR3: CATSSLPGQAEAFF. CDR3 in DNA: TGTGCCACCAGCAGTTTACCCGGACAGGCAGAAGCTTTCTTT.

The CDR3 DNA is TGTGCCTGGAGTTTTGAGGGCAGGAATCAGCCCCAGCATTTT. Amino acid sequence: CAWSFEGRNQPQHF. The rearrangement uses TRBV30 and TRBJ1-5, with D unresolved. The length of the CDR3 is 14 residues. From germline, CDR1 is GTSNPN and CDR2 SVGIG (reference sequence). V dropped 2 bases and J dropped 4 bases, with 12 bases sitting between them.

J is TRBJ2-5 and V is TRBV18; 8 nucleotides line up with TRBD1. The CDR3 contains 16 residues. CDR1 is KGHSH and CDR2 is LQKENI in the germline V gene. The V and J ends lost 0 bases and 7 bases, in that order; junction bases with no gene match: 10. The CDR3 region has the DNA TGTGCCAGCTCACCACCCGGGACAGGCCGGCCAGGGACCCAGTACTTC. Residues: CASSPPGTGRPGTQYF.

The genes are TRBV7-9 and TRBJ2-5; D is possibly TRBD2 (5 bases). The CDR3 sequence is 15 residues long. The V gene lost 3 bases and the J gene lost 2 bases, with 13 bases spanning the gap. Germline assignment: CDR1 SEHNR and CDR2 FQNEAQ (reference sequence). The CDR3 loop reads CASSFPPTGQETQYF. The CDR3 nucleotides are TGTGCCAGCAGCTTTCCCCCCACGGGGCAAGAGACCCAGTACTTC.

This clone came up a few times. The genes are TRBV7-3 and TRBJ2-7; a weak D match, TRBD1 (6 bases). V lost 5 bases to trimming and J lost 3 bases, with 14 bases between them. The CDR3 extends over 14 amino acids. From germline, CDR1 is SGHTA and CDR2 FQGTGA. The CDR3 coding sequence is TGTGCCAGCAGCCCAGGGGACGTGAGCTACGAGCAGTACTTC. Translation: CASSPGDVSYEQYF.

This chain links TRBV28 with TRBJ2-1; TRBD2 matches 8 bases. V gave up 4 bases and J gave up 1 base; unmatched junction bases: 9. Germline values: CDR1 MDHEN, CDR2 SYDVKM. The CDR3 is 17 amino acids. DNA for the CDR3: TGTGCCAGCAGTTACCCGGGAGGGGCTTTTTCCTACAATGAGCAGTTCTTC. As protein: CASSYPGGAFSYNEQFF.

The gene calls are TRBV5-1 and TRBJ1-1; tentative D call: TRBD1 (6 bases). Trimming left V 4 bases short and J 1 base short, with 8 bases between. Germline-derived CDR1 and CDR2 are SGHRS and YFSETQ. The CDR3 length is 13 residues. The CDR3 nucleotides read TGCGCCAGCAGCCAGGGACAGAACACTGAAGCTTTCTTT. Translated: CASSQGQNTEAFF. The full variable domain, in which reference TRBV5-1 and TRBJ1-1 provide the parts outside the CDR3, is KAGVTQTPRYLIKTRGQQVTLSCSPISGHRSVSWYQQTPGQGLQFLFEYFSETQRNKGNFPGRFSGRQFSNSRSEMNVSTLELGDSALYLCASSQGQNTEAFFGQGTRLTVV.